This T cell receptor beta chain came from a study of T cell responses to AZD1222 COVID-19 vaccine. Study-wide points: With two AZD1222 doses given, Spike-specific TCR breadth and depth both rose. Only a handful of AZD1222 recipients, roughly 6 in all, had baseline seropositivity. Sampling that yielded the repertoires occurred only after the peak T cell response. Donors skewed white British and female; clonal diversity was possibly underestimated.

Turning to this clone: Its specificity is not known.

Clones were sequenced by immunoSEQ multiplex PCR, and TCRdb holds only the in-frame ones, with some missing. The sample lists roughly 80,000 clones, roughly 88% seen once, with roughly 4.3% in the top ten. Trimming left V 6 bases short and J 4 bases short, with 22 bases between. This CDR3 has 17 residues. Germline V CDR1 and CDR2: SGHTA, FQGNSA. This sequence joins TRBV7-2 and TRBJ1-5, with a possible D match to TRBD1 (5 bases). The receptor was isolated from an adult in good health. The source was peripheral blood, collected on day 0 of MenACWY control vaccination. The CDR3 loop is CASSPGRGRSTNQPQHF. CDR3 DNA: TGTGCCAGCAGTCCAGGGAGGGGTAGGAGTACAAATCAGCCCCAGCATTTT.